The present T cell receptor (beta chain) was sequenced within a study of cytomegalovirus exposure and HLA in healthy donors. Study results and limitations: Analyses of presence/absence relied on an assumption of roughly uniform sequencing depth across donors.

About this clone: As yet, its antigen is unknown.

Per germline, CDR1 LNHDA and CDR2 SQIVND (reference sequence). The ends were cut back, 7 bases at V and 3 bases at J, with 18 bases in the middle. The CDR3 totals 15 residues. Researchers ran the PCR with 60 Vbeta and 13 Jbeta primers. Profiling relied on immunoSEQ multiplex PCR, and the TCRdb table lists in-frame clones only, not all of them. The sample carries approximately 150,000 clones, over 70% recorded once. Sequencing was performed on PBMCs. The receptor's source is a man aged 50 or older in good health and CMV-seropositive. The chain uses TRBV19 and TRBJ1-1; D might be TRBD1 (5 bases). DNA for the CDR3: TGTGCCAGTAACCCCGCATGGGGCCCGGACACTGAAGCTTTCTTT. Translation: CASNPAWGPDTEAFF. The full variable domain, in which reference TRBV19 and TRBJ1-1 provide the parts outside the CDR3, is DGGITQSPKYLFRKEGQNVTLSCEQNLNHDAMYWYRQDPGQGLRLIYYSQIVNDFQKGDIAEGYSVSREKKESFPLTVTSAQKNPTAFYLCASNPAWGPDTEAFFGQGTRLTVV.